A selection of T cell receptor beta chains follows, all from one sample in a study of shared clonotypes between healthy human individuals. Method: immunoSEQ multiplex PCR; TCRdb's copy keeps in-frame clones and lacks some. Of around 2.1 million clones in the sample, roughly 91% were seen once. The material sequenced was naive CD8+ T cells from PBMCs. The receptors shown here come from a man between 18 and 35 years old in good health. Some clones in this sample may be carry-over from other donors' samples. Each CDR3 is given with its conserved first and last residue. A D gene is named only where the DNA matches it firmly. Clone size is not always given. Where it is, it says once, few, many or a class for expanded clones.

v_gene	abundance	j_gene	d_gene	CDR3aa	CDR3nt
TRBV7-9	once	TRBJ2-7	-	CASSLWPTEGYEQYF	TGTGCCAGCAGCTTATGGCCCACCGAGGGGTACGAGCAGTACTTC
TRBV19	-	TRBJ2-1	TRBD1	CASSIRDRGRDEQFF	TGTGCCAGTAGTATCCGGGACAGGGGTCGGGATGAGCAGTTCTTC
TRBV27	once	TRBJ2-7	-	CASSLKGQSYEQYF	TGTGCCAGCAGTTTAAAGGGCCAGTCCTACGAGCAGTACTTC
TRBV28	-	TRBJ2-6	TRBD2	CASTLPGTSTGANVLTF	TGTGCCAGCACCCTTCCCGGGACTAGTACTGGGGCCAACGTCCTGACTTTC
TRBV28	-	TRBJ2-7	-	CASSLLGRGYEQYF	TGTGCCAGCAGTTTACTTGGCAGGGGCTACGAGCAGTACTTC
TRBV11-2	-	TRBJ2-7	-	CASSPTIGTTYEQYF	TGTGCCAGCAGCCCGACGATCGGGACAACCTACGAGCAGTACTTC
TRBV14	-	TRBJ2-4	-	CASSQKSTPAKNIQYF	TGTGCCAGCAGCCAAAAAAGCACCCCAGCCAAAAACATTCAGTACTTC
TRBV7-9	-	TRBJ2-7	-	CASSLAPRYTNYEQYF	TGTGCCAGCAGCTTAGCCCCCCGGTATACTAACTACGAGCAGTACTTC
TRBV5-5	few	TRBJ1-1	-	CASNGRVNTEAFF	TGTGCCAGCAACGGACGGGTGAACACTGAAGCTTTCTTT
TRBV6-1	-	TRBJ1-2	-	CASSEWLRADGYTF	TGTGCCAGCAGTGAATGGTTAAGGGCTGATGGCTACACCTTC
TRBV19	-	TRBJ2-7	-	CASSIGRVSEQYF	TGTGCCAGTAGTATCGGACGGGTCTCGGAGCAGTACTTC
TRBV2	-	TRBJ2-1	-	CASRDPTRAYNEQFF	TGTGCCAGCAGGGACCCTACCCGAGCGTACAATGAGCAGTTCTTC
TRBV9	once	TRBJ2-2	TRBD1	CASSLYSGGIGELFF	TGTGCCAGCAGCCTATACTCAGGGGGCATCGGGGAGCTGTTTTTT
TRBV4-1	-	TRBJ2-1	-	CASSQEGRSYNEQFF	TGCGCCAGCAGCCAAGAGGGGCGCTCCTACAATGAGCAGTTCTTC
TRBV27	-	TRBJ2-1	-	CASSPYRNNPFYNEQFF	TGTGCCAGCAGTCCGTACCGGAATAATCCCTTCTACAATGAGCAGTTCTTC
TRBV2	-	TRBJ1-2	-	CASSDWADNYGYTF	TGTGCCAGCAGTGACTGGGCTGATAACTATGGCTACACCTTC
TRBV11-2	-	TRBJ2-7	-	CASSLGPGLGEQYF	TGTGCCAGCAGCTTAGGTCCAGGGTTGGGGGAGCAGTACTTC
TRBV5-1	-	TRBJ2-1	-	CASSLVPTLDEQFF	TGCGCCAGCAGCTTGGTTCCCACCCTCGATGAGCAGTTCTTC
TRBV7-9	few	TRBJ2-7	TRBD1	CASSRDREMTYEQYF	TGTGCCAGCAGCCGTGACAGGGAAATGACCTACGAGCAGTACTTC
TRBV27	-	TRBJ2-1	-	CASSSSQTQPSYNEQFF	TGTGCCAGCAGTAGCAGTCAGACGCAACCCTCCTACAATGAGCAGTTCTTC
TRBV7-9	-	TRBJ2-5	TRBD2	CASSLSREIQETQYF	TGTGCCAGCAGCTTATCGCGGGAGATCCAAGAGACCCAGTACTTC
TRBV18	-	TRBJ2-3	-	CASSPVSMAADTQYF	TGTGCCAGCTCACCAGTGAGTATGGCGGCAGATACGCAGTATTTT
TRBV4-3	-	TRBJ1-4	-	CASSQEGGGFEKLFF	TGCGCCAGCAGCCAAGAAGGAGGGGGATTTGAAAAACTGTTTTTT
TRBV18	-	TRBJ2-2	TRBD1	CASSTRDRGYGELFF	TGTGCCAGCTCAACCCGGGACAGAGGGTACGGGGAGCTGTTTTTT
TRBV27	-	TRBJ1-1	-	CASSLLRGLTEAFF	TGTGCCAGCAGTTTACTCAGGGGATTGACTGAAGCTTTCTTT
TRBV15	-	TRBJ2-1	-	CATSPIGEAYNEQFF	TGTGCCACCAGCCCCATAGGGGAGGCCTACAATGAGCAGTTCTTC
TRBV15	-	TRBJ2-7	-	CATSTESGYTYEQYF	TGTGCCACCAGCACCGAGTCAGGGTACACCTACGAGCAGTACTTC
TRBV19	-	TRBJ2-1	TRBD1	CASSPQGAYNEQFF	TGTGCCAGTAGCCCACAGGGGGCCTACAATGAGCAGTTCTTC
TRBV6-5	-	TRBJ2-7	TRBD2	CAIMAGDPHEQYF	TGTGCCATCATGGCGGGAGACCCCCACGAGCAGTACTTC
TRBV7-9	once	TRBJ2-7	-	CASSSRTGISYEQYF	TGTGCCAGCAGCTCCCGGACGGGGATCTCCTACGAGCAGTACTTC
TRBV5-1	-	TRBJ2-1	TRBD2	CASSPLHREGHNEQFF	TGCGCCAGCAGTCCTCTACATCGGGAGGGTCACAATGAGCAGTTCTTC
TRBV7-9	-	TRBJ2-1	TRBD2	CASSWGLGNEQFF	TGTGCCAGCAGCTGGGGACTAGGAAATGAGCAGTTCTTC
TRBV27	-	TRBJ1-5	TRBD1	CASKTTGGYDQPQHF	TGTGCCAGCAAAACGACAGGGGGTTACGATCAGCCCCAGCATTTT
TRBV7-2	once	TRBJ2-1	-	CASSLGVRLADYNEQFF	TGTGCCAGCAGCTTAGGAGTACGGCTAGCTGACTACAATGAGCAGTTCTTC
TRBV5-4	-	TRBJ2-5	-	CASSPRVGADRETQYF	TGTGCCAGCAGCCCGCGGGTGGGGGCGGATAGGGAGACCCAGTACTTC
TRBV19	-	TRBJ1-1	-	CASSPGAGAKEVNTEAFF	TGTGCCAGTAGCCCGGGGGCGGGGGCAAAGGAAGTGAACACTGAAGCTTTCTTT
TRBV6-5	-	TRBJ2-5	-	CASSYASQGPETQYF	TGTGCCAGCAGTTACGCATCCCAGGGTCCAGAGACCCAGTACTTC
TRBV5-6	once	TRBJ1-4	TRBD1	CASSGLGQGNEKLFF	TGTGCCAGCAGCGGATTGGGACAGGGAAATGAAAAACTGTTTTTT
TRBV19	-	TRBJ2-7	-	CASSPLTSTYEQYF	TGTGCCAGTAGTCCATTGACATCTACCTACGAGCAGTACTTC
TRBV7-2	-	TRBJ2-5	TRBD2	CASSSETSSLETQYF	TGTGCCAGCAGCTCGGAGACTAGCAGCTTAGAGACCCAGTACTTC
TRBV27	-	TRBJ1-5	-	CASSLRAGYNQPQHF	TGTGCCAGCAGTTTACGGGCCGGATACAATCAGCCCCAGCATTTT